The 22 T cell receptor beta chains below all came from one sample that was sequenced in a study of identifying expanded T cells in peripheral blood. The data were produced by immunoSEQ multiplex PCR, yet TCRdb's version contains in-frame clones alone and is incomplete. This sample has approximately 100,000 clones; more than 85% occur once, and the top ten carry 16%. Sequenced material: blood. Receptors originate from a person aged 18 to 70 in good health.

This clone was detected a few times. This rearrangement joins TRBV10-3 to TRBJ1-1; D not resolved. The V and J ends lost 5 bases and 3 bases respectively, with 7 bases between them. Per the germline V gene, CDR1 is ENHRY and CDR2 is SYGVKD. The CDR3 is 12 residues long. The CDR3 DNA reads as TGTGCCATCAGTAAGGGTGACACTGAAGCTTTCTTT. Translating gives CAISKGDTEAFF.

For the CDR3, the DNA is TGTGCCAGCAGTATCACAGGGGGCGGGAACACTGAAGCTTTCTTT. Encoded protein: CASSITGGGNTEAFF. The J gene is TRBJ1-1, the V gene TRBV6-5; 9 bases align to TRBD1. Per the germline V gene, CDR1 is MNHEY and CDR2 is SVGAGI. V gave up 5 bases and J gave up 1 base; unmatched junction bases: 5. This CDR3 comprises 15 residues.

The chain uses TRBV5-6 and TRBJ1-5; 10 bases fit TRBD1. This CDR3 has 14 residues. Germline CDR1 SGHDT, CDR2 YYEEEE. After removal of 0 bases from V and 6 bases from J, the junction contained 0 bases not matched to a gene. Written as DNA, the CDR3 is TGTGCCAGCAGCTTGGGACAGGGGGCTCAGCCCCAGCATTTT. Its translation is CASSLGQGAQPQHF.

This chain connects TRBV2 to TRBJ2-5; maybe TRBD1 (5 bases). With 8 bases removed from V and 1 base from J, the gap between germline ends came to 5 bases. The CDR3 totals 11 residues. CDR1 is SNHLY, CDR2 FYNNEI, per germline. CDR3 sequence (DNA): TGTGCCAGCGGGGCCCAAGAGACCCAGTACTTC. This gives the protein CASGAQETQYF.

The chain recombines TRBV5-1 with TRBJ2-4, with D perhaps matching TRBD1 (6 bases). Germline loops: CDR1 SGHRS, CDR2 YFSETQ. Trimming shortened V by 0 bases and J by 6 bases, and 10 bases separated the two germline ends. The CDR3 runs to 14 residues. The CDR3 loop is CASSLVGAANIQYF. CDR3 DNA sequence: TGCGCCAGCAGCTTGGTGGGGGCGGCAAACATTCAGTACTTC.

A few counts support this clone. The chain couples TRBV18 to TRBJ2-1, with D possibly matching TRBD2 (6 bases). Germline assignment: CDR1 KGHSH and CDR2 LQKENI. The CDR3 length is 14 residues. Trimming pared 3 bases from V and 6 bases from J, leaving 12 bases between. The CDR3 region is CASSPPEGVNEQFF. In DNA, the CDR3 is TGTGCCAGCTCACCTCCGGAGGGCGTCAATGAGCAGTTCTTC. Filled out from reference TRBV18 and TRBJ2-1, the complete variable domain reads NAGVMQNPRHLVRRRGQEARLRCSPMKGHSHVYWYRQLPEEGLKFMVYLQKENIIDESGMPKERFSAEFPKEGPSILRIQQVVRGDSAAYFCASSPPEGVNEQFFGPGTRLTVL.

This rearrangement joins TRBV9 to TRBJ2-2; D unresolved. The CDR3 extends over 16 amino acids. Germline V gene sequence: CDR1 SGDLS, CDR2 YYNGEE. Trimming cost V 2 bases and J 1 base, with 12 bases left between them. In DNA form, the CDR3 reads TGTGCCAGCAGCGTCCCAAGGACGGTGAACACCGGGGAGCTGTTTTTT. Translated: CASSVPRTVNTGELFF. Looking up the rest from reference TRBV9 and TRBJ2-2 gives the full variable domain: DSGVTQTPKHLITATGQRVTLRCSPRSGDLSVYWYQQSLDQGLQFLIQYYNGEERAKGNILERFSAQQFPDLHSELNLSSLELGDSALYFCASSVPRTVNTGELFFGEGSRLTVL.

The chain uses TRBV5-5 and TRBJ1-5; D not certain. CDR1 and CDR2 (germline): SGHKS, YYEKEE (reference sequence). The CDR3 has 16 amino acids. V was shortened by 2 bases and J by 0 bases, with 12 bases between the two germline ends. The CDR3 DNA follows: TGTGCCAGCAGCTTTATGTATCCCTATAGCAATCAGCCCCAGCATTTT. Its translation: CASSFMYPYSNQPQHF.

The V call is TRBV19, the J call TRBJ1-3, with a tentative D call TRBD1 (6 bases). CDR1 LNHDA and CDR2 SQIVND come from the germline V gene (reference sequence). CDR3 size: 16 residues. V shed 5 bases and J shed 4 bases, with 18 bases lying between them. The CDR3 loop reads CASSPRTGQLGNTIYF. CDR3 DNA sequence: TGTGCCAGTAGTCCGAGGACCGGACAGCTCGGAAACACCATATATTTT.

The chain recombines TRBV6-6 with TRBJ2-7, with D unresolved. Per germline, CDR1 MNHNY and CDR2 SVGAGI (reference sequence). Trimming stripped 2 bases from V and 3 bases from J, with 5 bases between. CDR3 size: 12 residues. The CDR3 sequence is CASSYAHYEQYF. CDR3 DNA sequence: TGTGCCAGCAGTTACGCCCACTACGAGCAGTACTTC.

In its sample, this clone was seen a few times. V and J are TRBV27 and TRBJ1-1; D is unclear. The CDR3 covers 13 residues. V lost 2 bases and J 4 bases, leaving 8 bases between the germline ends. Looked up from germline, CDR1 is MNHEY and CDR2 is SMNVEV (reference sequence). This CDR3 reads CASSLKGGTEAFF. For the CDR3, the DNA is TGTGCCAGCAGTTTAAAGGGCGGCACTGAAGCTTTCTTT.

The chain recombines TRBV29-1 with TRBJ2-1; D is perhaps TRBD1 (5 bases). Germline loops: CDR1 SQVTM, CDR2 ANQGSEA. The CDR3 loop spans 16 amino acids. The V gene lost 3 bases and the J gene lost 6 bases, with 21 bases spanning the gap. As DNA, the CDR3 is TGCAGCGTTGAGGGTGGACCCCATCGGCAGGGCAATGAGCAGTTCTTC. The encoded protein is CSVEGGPHRQGNEQFF.

The chain carries TRBV4-3 and TRBJ2-1, with 9 bases matching TRBD1. The V and J ends lost 2 bases and 5 bases, in that order; junction bases with no gene match: 1. The CDR3 is 14 residues long. Germline loops: CDR1 LGHNA, CDR2 YSLEER. The CDR3 protein is CASSQRDRDNEQFF. CDR3 in DNA: TGCGCCAGCAGCCAACGGGACAGGGACAATGAGCAGTTCTTC.

The rearrangement links TRBV19 to TRBJ2-3, with a tentative D call TRBD2 (5 bases). CDR1 is LNHDA, CDR2 SQIVND, per germline (reference sequence). The length of the CDR3 is 14 residues. V shed 6 bases and J shed 2 bases, with 12 bases lying between them. CDR3 residues: CASSSGVYTDTQYF. The CDR3 nucleotides read TGTGCCAGTAGCTCCGGGGTCTACACAGATACGCAGTATTTT.

This rearrangement joins TRBV6-1 to TRBJ2-2; 7 bases line up with TRBD1. The germline V gene encodes CDR1 MNHNS and CDR2 SASEGT. This CDR3 contains 15 residues. The J segment lost 5 bases and the V segment lost 7 bases, leaving 10 bases of the junction unmatched. Here the CDR3 reads CASTGQGDVTGELFF. CDR3 DNA: TGTGCCAGCACAGGGCAGGGGGATGTTACCGGGGAGCTGTTTTTT.

This clone was counted a single time. The chain recombines TRBV7-2 with TRBJ2-6; no firm D call. Germline V gene lookup returns CDR1 SGHTA and CDR2 FQGNSA. V dropped 5 bases and J dropped 2 bases, with 7 bases sitting between them. The length of the CDR3 is 14 residues. This CDR3 is CASSPNTGANVLTF. In DNA, the CDR3 is TGTGCCAGCAGCCCAAATACTGGGGCCAACGTCCTGACTTTC.

This chain connects TRBV7-9 to TRBJ1-2, with D unresolved. This CDR3 has 12 residues. CDR1 and CDR2 from the germline V gene are SEHNR and FQNEAQ (reference sequence). V was pared by 7 bases and J by 1 base, with 7 bases between. CDR3 nucleotides: TGTGCCAGCAATCCGGGTAACTATGGCTACACCTTC. As protein: CASNPGNYGYTF.

The chain carries TRBV7-9 and TRBJ1-1; a possible D gene is TRBD1 (5 bases). Germline CDR1 SEHNR, CDR2 FQNEAQ (reference sequence). V shed 4 bases and J shed 1 base, with 10 bases lying between them. The CDR3 runs 14 residues. CDR3 loop: CASSWGSGNTEAFF. The DNA for the CDR3 is TGTGCCAGCAGCTGGGGGAGTGGGAACACTGAAGCTTTCTTT.

The chain carries TRBV5-6 and TRBJ1-3; the D is unclear. This CDR3 is 13 amino acids long. Germline CDR1 is SGHDT and CDR2 is YYEEEE. Trimming pared 5 bases from V and 4 bases from J, leaving 10 bases between. The DNA for the CDR3 is TGTGCCAGCAGACAACGTGGGGGAAACACCATATATTTT. Protein sequence: CASRQRGGNTIYF.

In its sample, this clone was seen once. The chain combines TRBV18 with TRBJ2-7, with D perhaps matching TRBD2 (5 bases). Germline CDR1 is KGHSH and CDR2 is LQKENI. The CDR3 totals 16 residues. Trimming stripped 0 bases from V and 0 bases from J, with 12 bases between. This chain's CDR3 is CASSPPGTRSSYEQYF. In nucleotides, the CDR3 is TGTGCCAGCTCACCACCGGGCACTAGGAGCTCCTACGAGCAGTACTTC.

The genes are TRBV28 and TRBJ1-4, with no clear D. Per the germline V gene, CDR1 is MDHEN and CDR2 is SYDVKM. Trimming pared 1 base from V and 8 bases from J, leaving 11 bases between. This CDR3 is built from 14 residues. CDR3 protein: CASSLSGSREKLFF. Here the CDR3 DNA reads TGTGCCAGCAGTTTATCGGGATCGCGGGAAAAACTGTTTTTT. Combining the CDR3 with reference TRBV28 and TRBJ1-4 gives the whole variable domain DVKVTQSSRYLVKRTGEKVFLECVQDMDHENMFWYRQDPGLGLRLIYFSYDVKMKEKGDIPEGYSVSREKKERFSLILESASTNQTSMYLCASSLSGSREKLFFGSGTQLSVL.

V is TRBV27 and J is TRBJ1-2, with unresolved D. V lost 8 bases and J lost 3, with 13 bases in between. Germline V CDR1 and CDR2: MNHEY, SMNVEV (reference sequence). The CDR3 length is 13 residues. The CDR3 loop is CASGTAAYYGYTF. CDR3 in DNA: TGTGCCAGCGGAACGGCCGCCTACTATGGCTACACCTTC.